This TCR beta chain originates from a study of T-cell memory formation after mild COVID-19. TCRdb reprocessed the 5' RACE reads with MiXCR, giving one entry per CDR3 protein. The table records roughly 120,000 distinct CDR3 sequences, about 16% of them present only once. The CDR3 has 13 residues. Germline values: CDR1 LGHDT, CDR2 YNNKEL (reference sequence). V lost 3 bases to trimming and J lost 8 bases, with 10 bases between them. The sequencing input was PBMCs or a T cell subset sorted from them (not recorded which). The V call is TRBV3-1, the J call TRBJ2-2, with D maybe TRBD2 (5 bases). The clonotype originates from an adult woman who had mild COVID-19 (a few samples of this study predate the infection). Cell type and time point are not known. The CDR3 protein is CASSQTTGGELFF. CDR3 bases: TGTGCCAGCAGCCAGACGACGGGAGGGGAGCTGTTTTTT.